These 9 T cell receptor beta chains originate from one sample sequenced in a study of glioma-infiltrating T cells after dendritic cell vaccination. Assay used: immunoSEQ multiplex PCR; TCRdb lists only in-frame clones, some missing. The sample records about 64,000 clones, about 81% being singletons. Sequencing used blood, obtained before dendritic cell vaccination. These receptors were obtained from a human donor with glioblastoma.

The rearrangement joins TRBV19 to TRBJ2-7; 7 bases fit TRBD1. Germline V CDR1 and CDR2: LNHDA, SQIVND (reference sequence). This CDR3 spans 11 amino acids. Trimming removed 5 bases from V and 11 bases from J; junction bases left unmatched: 6. The CDR3 DNA reads TGTGCCAGTAGTGCCGGGACAGTGGAGTACTTC. This encodes CASSAGTVEYF. The complete variable domain, with remaining parts taken from reference TRBV19 and TRBJ2-7, reads DGGITQSPKYLFRKEGQNVTLSCEQNLNHDAMYWYRQDPGQGLRLIYYSQIVNDFQKGDIAEGYSVSREKKESFPLTVTSAQKNPTAFYLCASSAGTVEYFGPGTRLTVT.

A single count supports this clone. The chain is built from TRBV4-1 and TRBJ2-1; 8 positions match TRBD1. The V gene end was trimmed by 4 bases and the J gene end by 4 bases; junction bases not matched to a gene: 6. Germline V lookup: CDR1 MGHRA, CDR2 YSYEKL. The CDR3 is made up of 15 amino acids. For the CDR3, the DNA is TGCGCCAGCAGCCTACAGGGGGAAAAATACAATGAGCAGTTCTTC. This gives the protein CASSLQGEKYNEQFF.

The chain uses TRBV9 and TRBJ2-2, with D tentatively TRBD2 (7 bases). V lost 7 bases and J 5 bases, leaving 15 bases between the germline ends. This CDR3 spans 14 amino acids. Germline V lookup: CDR1 SGDLS, CDR2 YYNGEE. The DNA of the CDR3 is TGTGCCAGCCTCGCGGGGGCGGGGACCGGGGAGCTGTTTTTT. It encodes CASLAGAGTGELFF.

CDR3 in DNA: TGTGCCAGCCCCTCCGCGACAGGGTCCGGCGGTGAAGCTTTCTTT. This codes for CASPSATGSGGEAFF. This rearrangement joins TRBV5-8 to TRBJ1-1, with 7 bases identical to TRBD1. The V gene end was trimmed by 7 bases and the J gene end by 7 bases; junction bases not matched to a gene: 16. The CDR3 consists of 15 residues. Germline CDR1 is SGHTS and CDR2 is YDEGEE.

This sequence joins TRBV11-3 and TRBJ2-5, with 16 nucleotides matching TRBD2. V was clipped by 4 bases and J by 5 bases; unmatched bases: 7. The CDR3 has 17 residues. CDR1 is SGHNT and CDR2 is YENEEA in the germline V gene. The CDR3 here is CASSSGTSGGALETQYF. DNA for the CDR3: TGTGCCAGCAGCTCCGGGACTAGCGGGGGGGCCCTGGAGACCCAGTACTTC.

The V gene is TRBV6-5, the J gene TRBJ1-2; possible D gene TRBD1, 6 bases. CDR1 and CDR2 (germline): MNHEY, SVGAGI. With 6 bases removed from V and 4 bases from J, the gap between germline ends came to 9 bases. The CDR3 has 12 amino acids. The CDR3 region has the DNA TGTGCCAGCAGCGGCAGGGGCTATGGCTACACCTTC. Residues: CASSGRGYGYTF.

Only a few counts were recorded for this clone. The rearrangement uses TRBV28 and TRBJ2-7; the match to TRBD1 covers 9 bases. CDR1 and CDR2 from the germline V gene are MDHEN and SYDVKM. The junction had 10 bases not matched to a gene; V was cut back by 10 bases and J by 3 bases. The CDR3 consists of 14 residues. CDR3 region: CATTGQGRDYEQYF. CDR3 sequence (DNA): TGTGCCACCACGGGACAGGGAAGAGACTACGAGCAGTACTTC.

The chain couples TRBV7-2 to TRBJ2-5; possible D gene TRBD2, 5 bases. Germline CDR1 SGHTA, CDR2 FQGNSA. Trimming cost V 1 base and J 4 bases, with 10 bases left between them. CDR3 length: 14 amino acids. CDR3: CASSLELAVETQYF. The CDR3 DNA sequence: TGTGCCAGCAGCTTAGAGCTAGCAGTAGAGACCCAGTACTTC.

V is TRBV28 and J is TRBJ1-4, with D unclear. Germline V CDR1 and CDR2: MDHEN, SYDVKM. The CDR3 covers 14 residues. Trimming took off 2 bases at V and 7 bases at J, with 11 bases between the two ends. The CDR3 nucleotides read TGTGCCAGCAGTTTAGGCGGCAGTTCTGAAAAACTGTTTTTT. Amino acids: CASSLGGSSEKLFF.